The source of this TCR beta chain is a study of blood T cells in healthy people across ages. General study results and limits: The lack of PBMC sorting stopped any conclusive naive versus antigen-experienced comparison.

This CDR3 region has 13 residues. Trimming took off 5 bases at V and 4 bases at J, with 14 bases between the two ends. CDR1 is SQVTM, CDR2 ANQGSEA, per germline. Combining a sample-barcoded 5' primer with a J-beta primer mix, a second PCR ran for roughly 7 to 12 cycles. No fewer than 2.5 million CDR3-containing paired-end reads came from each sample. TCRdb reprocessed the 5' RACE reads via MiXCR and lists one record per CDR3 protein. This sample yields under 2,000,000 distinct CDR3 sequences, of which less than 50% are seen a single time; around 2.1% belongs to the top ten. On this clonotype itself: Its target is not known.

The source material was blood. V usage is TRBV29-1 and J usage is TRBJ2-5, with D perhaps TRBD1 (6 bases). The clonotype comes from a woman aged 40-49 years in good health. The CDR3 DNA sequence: TGCAGCGTTTACAGGGCAGGGTCAGAGACCCAGTACTTC. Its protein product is CSVYRAGSETQYF.